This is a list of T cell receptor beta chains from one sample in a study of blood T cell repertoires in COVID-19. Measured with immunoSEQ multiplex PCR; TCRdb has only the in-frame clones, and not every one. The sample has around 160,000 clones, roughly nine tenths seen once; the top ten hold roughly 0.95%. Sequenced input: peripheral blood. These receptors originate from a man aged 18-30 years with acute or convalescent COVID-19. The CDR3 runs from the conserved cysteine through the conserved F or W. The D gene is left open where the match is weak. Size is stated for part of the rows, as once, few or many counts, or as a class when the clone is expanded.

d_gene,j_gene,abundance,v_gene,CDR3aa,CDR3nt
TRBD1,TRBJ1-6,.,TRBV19,CASSTTDRGLSPLHF,TGTGCCAGTAGTACCACGGACAGGGGGTTATCACCCCTCCACTTT
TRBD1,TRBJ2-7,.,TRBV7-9,CASSPGTGDSYEQYF,TGTGCCAGCAGCCCCGGGACAGGAGACTCCTACGAGCAGTACTTC
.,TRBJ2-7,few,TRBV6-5,CASRSQGLGEQYF,TGTGCCAGCAGATCACAGGGTCTTGGCGAGCAGTACTTC
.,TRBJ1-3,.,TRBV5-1,CASSLDNSGNTIYF,TGCGCCAGCAGCTTGGACAACTCTGGAAACACCATATATTTT
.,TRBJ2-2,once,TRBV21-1,CASSKEERQGYTGELFF,TGTGCCAGCAGCAAAGAGGAAAGGCAGGGGTATACCGGGGAGCTGTTTTTT
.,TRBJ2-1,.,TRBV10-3,CAISESLVYEQFF,TGTGCCATCAGTGAGTCGTTAGTTTATGAGCAGTTCTTC
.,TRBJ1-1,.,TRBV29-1,CSVLSEGTEAFF,TGCAGCGTCCTTTCGGAGGGCACTGAAGCTTTCTTT
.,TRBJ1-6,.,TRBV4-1,CASSQEAGFYNSPLHF,TGCGCCAGCAGCCAAGAAGCAGGGTTTTATAATTCACCCCTCCACTTT
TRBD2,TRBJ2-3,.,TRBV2,CASKPGGLDTQYF,TGTGCCAGCAAGCCGGGGGGGTTGGATACGCAGTATTTT
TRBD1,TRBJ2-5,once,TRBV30,CAWSEGQLQETQYF,TGTGCCTGGAGTGAGGGACAGTTACAAGAGACCCAGTACTTC
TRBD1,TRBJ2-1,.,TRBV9,CASSGGQGGYNEQFF,TGTGCCAGCAGCGGGGGACAGGGAGGCTACAATGAGCAGTTCTTC
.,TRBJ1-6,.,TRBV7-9,CASSLDNYNSPLHF,TGTGCCAGCAGCTTGGACAACTATAATTCACCCCTCCACTTT
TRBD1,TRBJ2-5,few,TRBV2,CASRGTGVPQETQYF,TGTGCCAGCAGGGGGACAGGGGTCCCCCAAGAGACCCAGTACTTC
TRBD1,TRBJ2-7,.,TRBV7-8,CASSFRTGAYEQYF,TGTGCCAGCAGCTTCCGGACAGGGGCCTACGAGCAGTACTTC
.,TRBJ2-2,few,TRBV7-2,CASSLTVYTGELFF,TGTGCCAGCAGCTTAACTGTATACACCGGGGAGCTGTTTTTT
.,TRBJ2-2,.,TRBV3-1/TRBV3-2,CASSQERPRSNTGELFF,TGTGCCAGCAGCCAAGAGAGGCCGCGCTCGAACACCGGGGAGCTGTTTTTT
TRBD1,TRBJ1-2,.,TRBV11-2,CASFNLEGANGYTF,TGTGCCAGCTTCAACCTAGAGGGGGCTAACGGCTACACCTTC
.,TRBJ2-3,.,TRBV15,CATSRDLTDTQYF,TGTGCCACCAGCAGAGACCTGACAGATACGCAGTATTTT
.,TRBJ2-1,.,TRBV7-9,CASSFYRGRSYNEQFF,TGTGCCAGCAGCTTCTATCGGGGGAGGTCCTACAATGAGCAGTTCTTC
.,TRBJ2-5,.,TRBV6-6,CATSESRETQYF,TGTGCCACCTCGGAGTCACGGGAGACCCAGTACTTC
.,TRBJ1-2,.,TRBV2,CASSETRDSSIGGYTF,TGTGCCAGCAGTGAAACCAGGGACTCATCCATTGGTGGCTACACCTTC
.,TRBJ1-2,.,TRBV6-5,CASSLTGSNYGYTF,TGTGCCAGCAGTTTGACAGGAAGTAACTATGGCTACACCTTC
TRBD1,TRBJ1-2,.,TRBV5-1,CASSPTGQGSIYGYTF,TGCGCCAGCAGCCCAACTGGACAGGGCAGCATCTATGGCTACACCTTC